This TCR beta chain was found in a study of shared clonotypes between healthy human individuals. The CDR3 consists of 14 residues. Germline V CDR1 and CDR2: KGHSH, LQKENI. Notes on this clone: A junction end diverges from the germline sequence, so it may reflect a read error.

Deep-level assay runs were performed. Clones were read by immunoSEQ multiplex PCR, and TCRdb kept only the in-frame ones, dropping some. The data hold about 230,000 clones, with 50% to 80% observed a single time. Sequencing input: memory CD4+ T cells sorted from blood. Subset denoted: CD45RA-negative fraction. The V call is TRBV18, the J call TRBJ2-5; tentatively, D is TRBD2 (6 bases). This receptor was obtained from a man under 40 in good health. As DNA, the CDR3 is TGTGCCAGCTCTCCACGGGGGAAGGTAGAGACCCAGTACTTC. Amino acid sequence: CASSPRGKVETQYF.